The entry that follows covers one TCR beta chain sequence. Its antigen is currently unknown. The study pooled second doses at about 4 or about 12 weeks. The data were obtained in a study of T cell responses to AZD1222 COVID-19 vaccine. Measured with immunoSEQ multiplex PCR; TCRdb has only the in-frame clones, and not every one. The table shows some 200,000 clones, with more than 85% occurring only once. Study-wide points: An increase in Spike-specific TCR breadth and depth was observed after two AZD1222 doses. No repertoire was sampled before or during the peak T cell response, only after it. Among the donors, most were white British and more were female, and clonal diversity was possibly underestimated.

The source was peripheral blood, collected 28 days after the second AZD1222 dose. The clonotype comes from an adult who received the AZD1222 COVID-19 vaccine.

The CDR3 bases are TGTGCTAGTGGTTTGGGCGGCACAGATACGCAGTATTTT. Translating it yields CASGLGGTDTQYF. The V and J genes are TRBV12-5 and TRBJ2-3; D gene ambiguous. V gave up 1 base and J gave up 1 base, with 3 bases separating them. Looked up from germline, CDR1 is LGHNT and CDR2 is FRNRAP. CDR3 length: 13 residues.